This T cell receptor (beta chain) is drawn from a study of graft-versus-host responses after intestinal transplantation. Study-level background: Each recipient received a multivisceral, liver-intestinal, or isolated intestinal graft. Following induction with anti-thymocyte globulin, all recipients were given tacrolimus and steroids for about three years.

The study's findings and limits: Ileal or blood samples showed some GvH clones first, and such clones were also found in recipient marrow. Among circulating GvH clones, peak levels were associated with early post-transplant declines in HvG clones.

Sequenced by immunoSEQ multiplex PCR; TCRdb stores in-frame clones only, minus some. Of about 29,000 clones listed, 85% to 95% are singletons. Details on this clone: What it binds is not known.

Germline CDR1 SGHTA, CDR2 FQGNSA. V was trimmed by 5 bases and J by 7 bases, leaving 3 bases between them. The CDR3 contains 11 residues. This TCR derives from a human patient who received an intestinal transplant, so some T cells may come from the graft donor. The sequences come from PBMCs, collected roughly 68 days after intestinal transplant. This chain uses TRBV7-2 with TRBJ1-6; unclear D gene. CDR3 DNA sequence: TGTGCCAGCAGCGCAAATTCACCCCTCCACTTT. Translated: CASSANSPLHF.